Listed below are T cell receptor beta chains from one sample, sequenced in a study of blood T cell repertoires in COVID-19. Clones were sequenced by immunoSEQ multiplex PCR, and TCRdb holds only the in-frame ones, with some missing. This sample has a few hundred thousand clones; about nine tenths occur once, and the top ten carry about 1.5%. What was sequenced was peripheral blood. The receptors originated from a woman aged 25 to 39 with COVID-19, enrolled during active disease. CDR3s include the opening cysteine and the closing phenylalanine or tryptophan. The D gene is left open where the match is weak. Clone size is stated in some rows and not others, as once, few, many or a class when expanded.

j_call: TRBJ1-2; clone_size: -; v_call: TRBV15; d_call: -; cdr3_aa: CATSADPGAPTYGYTF; cdr3_nt: TGTGCCACCAGCGCTGACCCAGGGGCGCCTACCTATGGCTACACCTTC
j_call: TRBJ2-2; clone_size: -; v_call: TRBV11-2; d_call: -; cdr3_aa: CASSLAGDDTGELFF; cdr3_nt: TGTGCCAGCAGCTTAGCAGGGGATGACACCGGGGAGCTGTTTTTT
j_call: TRBJ1-5; clone_size: -; v_call: TRBV28; d_call: TRBD1; cdr3_aa: CASSFPPRTGTASQPQHF; cdr3_nt: TGTGCCAGCAGTTTCCCTCCTCGGACAGGAACAGCATCTCAGCCCCAGCATTTT
j_call: TRBJ2-3; clone_size: -; v_call: TRBV6-2/TRBV6-3; d_call: TRBD2; cdr3_aa: CASSPTTSGSTDTQYF; cdr3_nt: TGTGCCAGCAGCCCTACGACTAGCGGGAGTACAGATACGCAGTATTTT
j_call: TRBJ2-1; clone_size: -; v_call: TRBV4-1; d_call: -; cdr3_aa: CASSQDVFSEYNEQFF; cdr3_nt: TGCGCCAGCAGCCAAGATGTATTTTCGGAGTACAATGAGCAGTTCTTC
j_call: TRBJ1-2; clone_size: -; v_call: TRBV9; d_call: -; cdr3_aa: CASSVITGGDYGYTF; cdr3_nt: TGTGCCAGCAGCGTAATTACTGGGGGGGACTATGGCTACACCTTC
j_call: TRBJ2-2; clone_size: -; v_call: TRBV4-1; d_call: -; cdr3_aa: CASSQVQFNTGELFF; cdr3_nt: TGCGCCAGCAGCCAGGTCCAGTTTAACACCGGGGAGCTGTTTTTT
j_call: TRBJ2-5; clone_size: -; v_call: TRBV5-4; d_call: TRBD1; cdr3_aa: CASSADRTLETQYF; cdr3_nt: TGTGCCAGCAGCGCGGACAGGACCCTTGAGACCCAGTACTTC
j_call: TRBJ2-7; clone_size: -; v_call: TRBV5-1; d_call: TRBD1; cdr3_aa: CASSPFGGTGGEQYF; cdr3_nt: TGCGCCAGTAGTCCTTTTGGCGGGACAGGGGGCGAGCAGTACTTC
j_call: TRBJ2-7; clone_size: -; v_call: TRBV4-1; d_call: TRBD2; cdr3_aa: CASSLAGNYEQYF; cdr3_nt: TGCGCCAGCAGTCTAGCGGGGAACTACGAGCAGTACTTC
j_call: TRBJ2-1; clone_size: once; v_call: TRBV19; d_call: TRBD2; cdr3_aa: CASSTLAGGYNEQFF; cdr3_nt: TGTGCCAGTAGTACCCTAGCGGGGGGGTACAATGAGCAGTTCTTC
j_call: TRBJ1-5; clone_size: -; v_call: TRBV6-5; d_call: TRBD1; cdr3_aa: CASSRSGGHQPQHF; cdr3_nt: TGTGCCAGCAGTAGGTCAGGGGGCCATCAGCCCCAGCATTTT
j_call: TRBJ1-6; clone_size: many; v_call: TRBV6-4; d_call: TRBD1; cdr3_aa: CASSDGTANSPLHF; cdr3_nt: TGTGCCAGCAGTGACGGGACAGCTAATTCACCCCTCCACTTT
j_call: TRBJ1-2; clone_size: -; v_call: TRBV7-5; d_call: -; cdr3_aa: CVRSLDSGPEEDYGYTF; cdr3_nt: TGTGTCAGAAGCTTAGATAGTGGCCCTGAAGAGGACTATGGCTACACCTTC
j_call: TRBJ2-2; clone_size: -; v_call: TRBV12-3/TRBV12-4; d_call: -; cdr3_aa: CASQNTNTGELFF; cdr3_nt: TGTGCCAGCCAAAACACGAACACCGGGGAGCTGTTTTTT
j_call: TRBJ2-3; clone_size: few; v_call: TRBV2; d_call: TRBD2; cdr3_aa: CASRAGGITDTQYF; cdr3_nt: TGTGCCAGCAGAGCGGGGGGAATCACAGATACGCAGTATTTT
j_call: TRBJ1-4; clone_size: -; v_call: TRBV7-9; d_call: -; cdr3_aa: CASSLWGYRAVATNEKLFF; cdr3_nt: TGTGCCAGCAGCTTATGGGGGTACAGGGCCGTTGCAACTAATGAAAAACTGTTTTTT
j_call: TRBJ1-1; clone_size: -; v_call: TRBV19; d_call: -; cdr3_aa: CASSEPREAFF; cdr3_nt: TGTGCCAGTAGTGAACCGAGGGAAGCTTTCTTT
j_call: TRBJ1-1; clone_size: -; v_call: TRBV5-5; d_call: TRBD1; cdr3_aa: CASSFLGQTLNTEAFF; cdr3_nt: TGTGCCAGCAGCTTTCTGGGACAGACCTTGAACACTGAAGCTTTCTTT
j_call: TRBJ2-3; clone_size: -; v_call: TRBV6-5; d_call: -; cdr3_aa: CASKTNLGTDTQYF; cdr3_nt: TGTGCCAGTAAGACAAATTTGGGCACAGATACGCAGTATTTT
j_call: TRBJ1-2; clone_size: few; v_call: TRBV11-3; d_call: -; cdr3_aa: CASSFSIQDGYTF; cdr3_nt: TGTGCCAGCAGCTTTAGCATCCAAGATGGCTACACCTTC
j_call: TRBJ2-7; clone_size: few; v_call: TRBV4-3; d_call: -; cdr3_aa: CASSQSSIARYEQYF; cdr3_nt: TGCGCCAGCAGCCAATCCTCCATAGCCCGATACGAGCAGTACTTC
j_call: TRBJ2-1; clone_size: -; v_call: TRBV27; d_call: TRBD2; cdr3_aa: CASSRPVGGGTHNEQFF; cdr3_nt: TGTGCCAGCAGTAGACCGGTTGGCGGGGGGACCCACAATGAGCAGTTCTTC
j_call: TRBJ1-2; clone_size: -; v_call: TRBV7-9; d_call: TRBD1; cdr3_aa: CASSPFWTGPNYGYTF; cdr3_nt: TGTGCCAGCAGCCCGTTCTGGACAGGGCCTAACTATGGCTACACCTTC
j_call: TRBJ1-2; clone_size: -; v_call: TRBV5-8; d_call: -; cdr3_aa: CASSFGRGKVYGYTF; cdr3_nt: TGTGCCAGCAGCTTCGGCCGGGGGAAGGTTTATGGCTACACCTTC
j_call: TRBJ2-2; clone_size: -; v_call: TRBV6-1; d_call: -; cdr3_aa: CASSERIIGDTGELFF; cdr3_nt: TGTGCCAGCAGTGAACGGATTATCGGGGACACCGGGGAGCTGTTTTTT
j_call: TRBJ2-5; clone_size: -; v_call: TRBV19; d_call: -; cdr3_aa: CASDQGGPQETQYF; cdr3_nt: TGTGCCAGTGACCAGGGGGGACCCCAAGAGACCCAGTACTTC
j_call: TRBJ1-2; clone_size: -; v_call: TRBV11-2; d_call: TRBD1; cdr3_aa: CASSRGGQEDNYGYTF; cdr3_nt: TGTGCCAGCAGCAGAGGGGGACAGGAGGATAACTATGGCTACACCTTC
j_call: TRBJ2-6; clone_size: -; v_call: TRBV19; d_call: -; cdr3_aa: CASSDTGAGANVLTF; cdr3_nt: TGTGCCAGTAGTGATACAGGTGCTGGGGCCAACGTCCTGACTTTC
j_call: TRBJ2-1; clone_size: -; v_call: TRBV6-4; d_call: TRBD1; cdr3_aa: CASSDALAGTGGRWNEQFF; cdr3_nt: TGTGCCAGCAGTGACGCCTTGGCGGGGACAGGGGGGAGGTGGAATGAGCAGTTCTTC